Reported below is one TCR beta chain. A read error is likely, as this CDR3 ends without the conserved phenylalanine or tryptophan. It is unclear where the CDR3 begins or ends on the DNA, so no DNA is shown, and the CDR3 is as TCRdb lists it. Germline V lookup: CDR1 SNHLY, CDR2 FYNNEI. The CDR3 region is 8 residues in length, termini included. For CDR3 and TCR beta VDJ profiling, genomic DNA was the template used. TCRdb re-derived calls from the reads in MiXCR, one entry per CDR3 protein. The sample contains around 200,000 distinct CDR3 sequences, less than 50% of which appear only once. Flow cytometry had shown expanded CD8+CD57+ cells in the patients chosen for sequencing. These data are taken from a study of CD8+CD57+ T cells in acquired aplastic anemia.

This chain connects TRBV2 to TRBJ2-7; the table's D call TRBD2 went unverified against the DNA. The receptor's source is a human donor with aplastic anemia. The source material was sorted CD4+, CD8+, or CD8+CD57+ T cells (not recorded which) from PBMCs. This CDR3 is CASSGGTS.